This T cell receptor (beta chain) originates from a study of blood T cells in healthy people across ages. The second PCR ran about 6 to 11 cycles with a sample-barcoded 5' primer and J-beta primers. TCRdb reprocessed the 5' RACE reads with MiXCR, giving one entry per CDR3 protein. Of 450,000 to 650,000 distinct CDR3 sequences listed, 24% are singletons. There are 13 residues in the CDR3. Looked up from germline, CDR1 is MDHEN and CDR2 is SYDVKM. Trimming left V 5 bases short and J 10 bases short, with 15 bases between. The data were also submitted as part of a second study, on T cells of mothers and their children. That study reports: A few healthy Caucasian mothers gave samples, and so did their six children.

Sequencing was carried out using blood. This rearrangement joins TRBV28 to TRBJ2-1; D not resolved. The TCR sequence derives from a boy younger than 18 in good health. CDR3 bases: TGTGCCAGCAGTGGGTACAACTCACGAGAGCAGTTCTTC. Translation: CASSGYNSREQFF.